This is a list of T cell receptor beta chains from one sample in a study of regulatory T cells in long-lasting Graves disease. TCRdb reprocessed the multiplex PCR reads via MiXCR and lists one record per CDR3 protein. Of roughly 500,000 distinct CDR3 sequences listed, about a fifth are singletons. The sequencing used peripheral blood mononuclear cells (PBMCs), collected when the disease was refractory, from a patient treated with antithyroid drugs. The source is a female donor with Graves disease. CDR3s include the opening cysteine and the closing phenylalanine or tryptophan. The D gene is left open where the match is weak. Size tells how often a clone was seen (once, few, many) or the class of an expanded clone, and some rows leave it out.

j_gene: TRBJ1-4; v_gene: TRBV28; d_gene: -; abundance: many; CDR3nt: TGTGCCAGCAGCCCCTCCGGCGGGGGGAGGGGTGAAAAACTGTTTTTT; CDR3aa: CASSPSGGGRGEKLFF
j_gene: TRBJ2-2; v_gene: TRBV28; d_gene: -; abundance: many; CDR3nt: TGTGCCAACTCCGGACCTTTCGGGGAGCTGTTTTTT; CDR3aa: CANSGPFGELFF
j_gene: TRBJ1-2; v_gene: TRBV5-6; d_gene: -; abundance: -; CDR3nt: TGTGCCAGCAGCTCCACTCAGGCAGGGGACTATGGCTACACCTTC; CDR3aa: CASSSTQAGDYGYTF
j_gene: TRBJ1-5; v_gene: TRBV19; d_gene: -; abundance: many; CDR3nt: TGTGCCAGTAGTATTATGGGGGGACATAGCAATCAGCCCCAGCATTTT; CDR3aa: CASSIMGGHSNQPQHF
j_gene: TRBJ1-2; v_gene: TRBV3-1; d_gene: -; abundance: -; CDR3nt: TGTGCCAGCAGCCAAGTGGGCGCATCCAACTATGGCTACACCTTC; CDR3aa: CASSQVGASNYGYTF
j_gene: TRBJ1-1; v_gene: TRBV6-5; d_gene: -; abundance: few; CDR3nt: TGTGCCAGCAGTTACATGGCGGGGGGCACTGAAGCTTTCTTT; CDR3aa: CASSYMAGGTEAFF
j_gene: TRBJ1-2; v_gene: TRBV19; d_gene: -; abundance: once; CDR3nt: TGTGCCAGTAATCACCGGGACATTTACTATGGCTACACCTTC; CDR3aa: CASNHRDIYYGYTF
j_gene: TRBJ2-7; v_gene: TRBV28; d_gene: -; abundance: many; CDR3nt: TGTGCCAGCAACCCAACAGGAACCTCCTATAACAAGTACTTC; CDR3aa: CASNPTGTSYNKYF
j_gene: TRBJ2-1; v_gene: TRBV11-1; d_gene: TRBD2; abundance: -; CDR3nt: TGTGCCAGCAGGCTTAGTAGCGGGTCCTACAATGAGCAGTTCTTC; CDR3aa: CASRLSSGSYNEQFF
j_gene: TRBJ1-3; v_gene: TRBV11-3; d_gene: TRBD1; abundance: -; CDR3nt: TGTGCCAGCAGCACAGGGGGGGACCCCGGAGGTACTGGAAACACCATATATTTT; CDR3aa: CASSTGGDPGGTGNTIYF
j_gene: TRBJ1-4; v_gene: TRBV7-9; d_gene: TRBD1; abundance: many; CDR3nt: TGTGCCAGCAGCTCACAGGGGGTGAATGAAAAACTGTTTTTT; CDR3aa: CASSSQGVNEKLFF
j_gene: TRBJ2-3; v_gene: TRBV12-3/TRBV12-4; d_gene: TRBD1; abundance: -; CDR3nt: TGTGCCAGCAGTATTCGACAGGGGGCAACAGATACGCAGTATTTT; CDR3aa: CASSIRQGATDTQYF
j_gene: TRBJ1-4; v_gene: TRBV5-1; d_gene: -; abundance: -; CDR3nt: TGCGCCAGCAGCTTGGCCGGCGGATCTAATGAAAAACTGTTTTTT; CDR3aa: CASSLAGGSNEKLFF
j_gene: TRBJ2-7; v_gene: TRBV28; d_gene: -; abundance: -; CDR3nt: TGTGCCAGCAATTCCGGACAGAGCTACGAGCAGTACTTC; CDR3aa: CASNSGQSYEQYF
j_gene: TRBJ2-2; v_gene: TRBV6-2/TRBV6-3; d_gene: -; abundance: many; CDR3nt: TGTGCCAGCAGTTACTCTGGACGTACCGGGGAGCTGTTTTTT; CDR3aa: CASSYSGRTGELFF
j_gene: TRBJ2-4; v_gene: TRBV15; d_gene: -; abundance: few; CDR3nt: TGTGCCACCAGCAGAGAGGAGCCAGGGAGGAACATTCAGTACTTC; CDR3aa: CATSREEPGRNIQYF
j_gene: TRBJ2-7; v_gene: TRBV29-1; d_gene: -; abundance: few; CDR3nt: TGCAGCGTTGAAGAACGGAGCAGGTCCCCCTACGAGCAGTACTTC; CDR3aa: CSVEERSRSPYEQYF
j_gene: TRBJ2-2; v_gene: TRBV12-3/TRBV12-4; d_gene: TRBD2; abundance: -; CDR3nt: TGTGCCAGCAGTTTAAGCGGGAGGGATACCGGGGAGCTGTTTTTT; CDR3aa: CASSLSGRDTGELFF
j_gene: TRBJ1-1; v_gene: TRBV20-1; d_gene: -; abundance: -; CDR3nt: TGCAGTGCTAGCAGGACAACGAACACTGAAGCTTTCTTT; CDR3aa: CSASRTTNTEAFF
j_gene: TRBJ2-5; v_gene: TRBV2; d_gene: TRBD1; abundance: many; CDR3nt: TGTGCCAGCACCAGGGGGCGAGGAGAGACCCAGTACTTC; CDR3aa: CASTRGRGETQYF